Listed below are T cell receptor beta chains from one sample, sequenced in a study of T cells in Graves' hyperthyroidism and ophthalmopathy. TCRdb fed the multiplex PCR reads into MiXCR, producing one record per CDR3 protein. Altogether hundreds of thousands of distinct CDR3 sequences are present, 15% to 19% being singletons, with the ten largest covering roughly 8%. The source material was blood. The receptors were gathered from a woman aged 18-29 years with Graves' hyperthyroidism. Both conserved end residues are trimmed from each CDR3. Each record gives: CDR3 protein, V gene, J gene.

CDR3: ASKSGTGKGEQY; V: TRBV10-3; J: TRBJ2-7
CDR3: ASSLQGTGTGELF; V: TRBV7-3; J: TRBJ2-2
CDR3: ASSYRSLALETQY; V: TRBV3-1; J: TRBJ2-5
CDR3: ASSYSSRPNTGELF; V: TRBV6-6; J: TRBJ2-2
CDR3: ASSTWGLDEQF; V: TRBV5-1; J: TRBJ2-1
CDR3: ASSEGTSQETQY; V: TRBV2; J: TRBJ2-5
CDR3: ASSPRVGQAYGYT; V: TRBV3-1; J: TRBJ1-2
CDR3: ASSSVRRGANSPLH; V: TRBV13; J: TRBJ1-6
CDR3: AWSLAGAREQY; V: TRBV30; J: TRBJ2-7
CDR3: ASTTPGGRQF; V: TRBV6-1; J: TRBJ2-1
CDR3: ASSRTLAKGQETQY; V: TRBV4-1; J: TRBJ2-5
CDR3: ASSTGGGTYEQY; V: TRBV18; J: TRBJ2-7
CDR3: ASSLKGQGNEQF; V: TRBV5-1; J: TRBJ2-1
CDR3: SARSPTGRNTGELF; V: TRBV29-1; J: TRBJ2-2
CDR3: ASSLEAGVTGGLSNQPQH; V: TRBV12-3/TRBV12-4; J: TRBJ1-5
CDR3: ASSVGLTGGGRSYNEQF; V: TRBV9; J: TRBJ2-1
CDR3: ASSQELAVYNEQF; V: TRBV4-2; J: TRBJ2-1
CDR3: ASSRSWRAREGYT; V: TRBV18; J: TRBJ1-2
CDR3: ASSLFDGGASETQY; V: TRBV11-1; J: TRBJ2-5
CDR3: ASSQTVPSRKETQY; V: TRBV12-3/TRBV12-4; J: TRBJ2-5